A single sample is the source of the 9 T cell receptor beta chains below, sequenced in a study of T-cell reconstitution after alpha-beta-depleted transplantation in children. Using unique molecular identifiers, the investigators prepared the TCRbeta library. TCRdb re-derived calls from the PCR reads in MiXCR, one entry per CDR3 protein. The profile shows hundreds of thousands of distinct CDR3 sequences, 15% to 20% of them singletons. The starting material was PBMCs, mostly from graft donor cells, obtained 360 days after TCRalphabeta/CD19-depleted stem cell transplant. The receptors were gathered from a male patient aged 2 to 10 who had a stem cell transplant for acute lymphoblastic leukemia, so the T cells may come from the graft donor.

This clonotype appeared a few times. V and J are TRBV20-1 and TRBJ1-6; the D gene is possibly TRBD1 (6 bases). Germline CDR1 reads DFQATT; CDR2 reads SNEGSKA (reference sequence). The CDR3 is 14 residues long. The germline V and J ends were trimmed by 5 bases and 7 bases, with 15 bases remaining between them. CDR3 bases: TGCAGTGCTTACCGAGGGGGTTGGAATTCACCCCTCCACTTT. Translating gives CSAYRGGWNSPLHF.

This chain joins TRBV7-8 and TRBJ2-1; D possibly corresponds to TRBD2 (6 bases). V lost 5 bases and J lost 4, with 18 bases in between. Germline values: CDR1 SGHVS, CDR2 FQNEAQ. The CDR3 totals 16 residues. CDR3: CASSRLASPLYNEQFF. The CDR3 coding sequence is TGTGCCAGCAGCCGCCTAGCGTCCCCCTTATACAATGAGCAGTTCTTC. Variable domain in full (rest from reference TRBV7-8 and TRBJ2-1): GAGVSQSPRYKVAKRGQDVALRCDPISGHVSLFWYQQALGQGPEFLTYFQNEAQLDKSGLPSDRFFAERPEGSVSTLKIQRTQQEDSAVYLCASSRLASPLYNEQFFGPGTRLTVL.

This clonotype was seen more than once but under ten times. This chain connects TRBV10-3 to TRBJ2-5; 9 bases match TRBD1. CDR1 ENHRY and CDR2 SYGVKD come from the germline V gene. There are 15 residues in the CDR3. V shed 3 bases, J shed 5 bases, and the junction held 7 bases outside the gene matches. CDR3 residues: CAISDRGTGLETQYF. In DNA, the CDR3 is TGTGCCATCAGTGATAGGGGGACAGGGTTGGAGACCCAGTACTTC.

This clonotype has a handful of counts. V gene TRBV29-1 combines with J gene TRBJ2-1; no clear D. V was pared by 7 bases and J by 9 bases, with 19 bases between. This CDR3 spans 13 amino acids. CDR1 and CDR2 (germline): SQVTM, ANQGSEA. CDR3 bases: TGCAGCGCTGAGGTAATGGCTATTGCTGAGCAGTTCTTC. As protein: CSAEVMAIAEQFF.

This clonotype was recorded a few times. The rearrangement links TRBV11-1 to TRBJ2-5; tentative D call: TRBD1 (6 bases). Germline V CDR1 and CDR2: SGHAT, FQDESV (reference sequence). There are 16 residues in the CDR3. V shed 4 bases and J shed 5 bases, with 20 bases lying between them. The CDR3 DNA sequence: TGTGCCAGCAGCTACCATCTCGACAGGCGCGGGGAGACCCAGTACTTC. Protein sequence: CASSYHLDRRGETQYF.

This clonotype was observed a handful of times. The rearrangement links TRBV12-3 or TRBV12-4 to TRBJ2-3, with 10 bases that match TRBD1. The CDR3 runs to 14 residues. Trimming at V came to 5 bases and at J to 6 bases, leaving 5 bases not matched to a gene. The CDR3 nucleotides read TGTGCCAGCAGTCCCGGGACAGGGGAGGATACGCAGTATTTT. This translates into CASSPGTGEDTQYF.

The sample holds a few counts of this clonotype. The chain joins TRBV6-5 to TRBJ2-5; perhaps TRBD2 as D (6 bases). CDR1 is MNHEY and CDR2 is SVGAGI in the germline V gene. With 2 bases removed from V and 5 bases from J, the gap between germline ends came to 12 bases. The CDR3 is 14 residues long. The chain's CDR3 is CASSYGGDGETQYF. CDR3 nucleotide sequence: TGTGCCAGCAGTTACGGAGGGGATGGGGAGACCCAGTACTTC.

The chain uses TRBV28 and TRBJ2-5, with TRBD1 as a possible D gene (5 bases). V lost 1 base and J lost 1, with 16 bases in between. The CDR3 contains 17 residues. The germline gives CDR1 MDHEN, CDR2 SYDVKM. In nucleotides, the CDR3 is TGTGCCAGCAGTTTATCATCATTCAGGGTGACCCAAGAGACCCAGTACTTC. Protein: CASSLSSFRVTQETQYF.

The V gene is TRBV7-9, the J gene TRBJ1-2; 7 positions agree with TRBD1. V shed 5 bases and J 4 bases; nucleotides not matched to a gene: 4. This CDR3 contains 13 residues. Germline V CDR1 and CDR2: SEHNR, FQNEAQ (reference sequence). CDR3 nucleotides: TGTGCCAGCAGCCCGGACAGGATCTATGGCTACACCTTC. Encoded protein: CASSPDRIYGYTF.